This T cell receptor beta chain was obtained from a study of blood T cells in healthy people across ages. Overall study context: In model experiments, template switching was able to capture about one barcoded beta molecule for every two T cells that were present. Points from the study as a whole: CMV infection status of these donors was not known. Unsorted PBMCs prevented conclusive naive versus antigen-experienced comparison.

The authors ran a second PCR of roughly 6 to 11 cycles using a sample-barcoded 5' primer and a J-beta primer mix. One entry per CDR3 protein results from TCRdb running MiXCR on the 5' RACE reads. Among hundreds of thousands of distinct CDR3 sequences listed, approximately 30% were seen once. The V gene's germline CDR1 is SGHTA and CDR2 FQGTGA. The CDR3 covers 13 residues. As concerns this clonotype: What it binds is not known.

The sequenced sample consisted of blood. The chain links TRBV7-3 to TRBJ2-7; D perhaps matches TRBD1 (5 bases). The J call is uncertain, as TRBJ2-5 better fits the DNA end. The receptor was isolated from a woman of 80 years or more in good health. DNA for the CDR3: TGTGCCAGCAGCTCCCGGCCTAGGGGGACCCAGTACTTC. As protein: CASSSRPRGTQYF.